The sequence of this T cell receptor beta chain was determined in a study of T cells in Graves' hyperthyroidism and ophthalmopathy (dated by TCRdb to between 2017 and 2020). Describing the broader study: Peripheral blood samples were taken at the time of initial diagnosis, prior to any treatment. The study also compared thyroid tissue and blood T-cell repertoires from a handful of Graves' hyperthyroidism patients. To identify TCR V-J signatures that set the groups apart, the researchers used a discovery cohort of 95 to 100 patients, made up of 40 to 45 with Graves' ophthalmopathy and 57 with stable Graves' hyperthyroidism. Prospective prediction of ophthalmopathy was tested in an independent validation cohort consisting of fewer than 20 hyperthyroidism patients and more than 15 patients who later progressed to ophthalmopathy. Once sampling was done, hyperthyroidism patients were given methimazole at a starting dose of 30 mg daily, whereas ophthalmopathy patients were given high-dose intravenous methylprednisolone. According to the paper, TCR Vbeta CDR3 sequencing was carried out on 135 peripheral blood samples, which came from some 41 ophthalmopathy, around 74 hyperthyroidism and roughly 17 progressor patients. The roughly 100 discovery patients were randomly divided into training and test sets at a 7:3 ratio. Overall study results and their limits: Most expanded thyroid clonotypes (frequency above 0.001) were also found in blood, which suggests that blood repertoires may mirror thyroid immune responses. In validation, the model predicted progression to ophthalmopathy with 60% to 71% sensitivity and about 73% specificity, a median of 6.5 months before onset. Sample size was not statistically predetermined, and blinding of investigators to group allocation was not performed. A model built on a 13 V-J signature distinguished ophthalmopathy from stable hyperthyroidism, reaching around 90% sensitivity and under 84% specificity in cross-validation and 80%/75% in testing.

The hyperthyroidism patients were between 18 and 65 years old and newly diagnosed, with a disease duration of less than 2 months. Exclusion was applied to patients with uncontrolled infections, other autoimmune diseases, pregnancy or lactation. Clinical symptoms, serum thyroxine and TRAb, thyroid ultrasound, and orbital computed tomography formed the basis for the diagnoses. Blood from progressor patients was drawn when they were first diagnosed with hyperthyroidism, before any ophthalmopathy symptoms appeared. PBMCs were separated from roughly 9.3 ml of fresh peripheral blood using Ficoll-Paque density gradient centrifugation. Patients classed as progressors first received a Graves' hyperthyroidism diagnosis and then went on to develop ophthalmopathy during follow-up. Total RNA was extracted with Trizol reagent, and quality was checked on an Agilent 2100 Bioanalyzer. Amplification of TCR beta CDR3 regions was carried out from RNA transcripts. The first round of RT-PCR for the TCR CDR3 was performed with the HTBI primer set and the Qiagen OneStep RT-PCR kit. The libraries were constructed in a second round of multiplex PCR and then size-selected and purified. Sequencing of the libraries was done on an Illumina HiSeq2000 using paired-end 100 bp reads. Per the authors' processing: Raw data were processed with SOAPnuke, discarding reads with adapters, uncalled bases, mean Phred below 15, or no exact constant-primer or identifier match. COPE v1.2.5 was used to merge the high-quality paired reads, and each unique nucleotide sequence was defined as a clonotype. MiTCR v1.1 was used to align the clonotypes against IMGT TRBV, TRBD and TRBJ reference segments. The analysis included only V-J combinations with a frequency above 0.0001, which together covered 98% to 99.2% of the repertoires. A TCS score was defined as the ratio between F50 (clonal expansion) and ExV (chaos), using BLOSUM62-based TCRdist between CDR3 peptides within each V-J. Welch's t-statistics and random forest reduced fewer than 550 V-J features to 13, which were used in a naive Bayes classifier (R e1071). The public reads were reprocessed in TCRdb via fastp at Q25 and MiXCR, keeping in-frame beta chains. Each entry merges the rows of one CDR3 protein and shows their most common DNA and genes. The V and J calls shown here were made by TCRdb, not taken from the authors' results. Within this sample are a few hundred thousand distinct CDR3 sequences, with roughly 13% of them counted one time only. The ten largest clones add up to about 20% of the sample.

This clonotype was seen repeatedly, ten times or more. What antigen it recognizes has not been identified. The input lacks base qualities; no much larger clone sits a single base away. Sequences SGHRS (CDR1) and YFSETQ (CDR2) are obtained from the germline V gene. The cysteine opens and the phenylalanine closes a CDR3 of 15 amino acids. The only DNA kept is the CDR3, 45 bases in frame from the first base. V is clipped by 4 bases and J by 2 bases, and the sequence between their germline boundaries is 16 bases long. This sequence originates from a man younger than 45 with Graves' hyperthyroidism that later progressed to Graves' ophthalmopathy. Specimen: blood. The chain joins TRBV5-1 to TRBJ2-7; the D gene is possibly TRBD1 or TRBD2, with 6 bases matching each. This receptor has the CDR3 CASSPTGAGAYEQYF. Read as DNA, the sequence is TGCGCCAGCAGCCCCACGGGGGCCGGAGCCTACGAGCAGTACTTC.